A single sample gave rise to the 24 T cell receptor beta chains below, sequenced in a study of beta chain features in type 1 diabetes. What was sequenced were expressed TCRB transcripts, since all of the isolated RNA had been reverse transcribed. TCRdb's copy holds only in-frame clones and misses some; the assay was immunoSEQ multiplex PCR. The sample records 200,000 to 250,000 clones, 11% to 15% being singletons. The sequencing input was naive CD4+ T cells from blood. Every receptor here comes from a woman aged 40 to 55 in good health.

The CDR3 region has the DNA TGTGCCACCACCTTACGGTTGATGGACACTGAAGCTTTCTTT. Residues: CATTLRLMDTEAFF. The rearrangement uses TRBV15 and TRBJ1-1; D is uncertain. The CDR3 runs 14 residues. V lost 7 bases and J 3 bases, leaving 15 bases between the germline ends. Germline loops: CDR1 LNHNV, CDR2 YYDKDF (reference sequence).

V is TRBV11-2 and J is TRBJ1-1, with 8 positions matching TRBD1. V lost 4 bases and J lost 13; bases outside the gene matches: 8. This CDR3 has 12 residues. CDR1 is SGHAT, CDR2 FQNNGV, per germline. CDR3 DNA sequence: TGTGCCAGCAGCTCCGGACAGGGAGGCGTTTTCTTT. This codes for CASSSGQGGVFF.

A few counts support this clone. This rearrangement joins TRBV10-2 to TRBJ2-7; D may be TRBD1 (6 bases). Germline V gene data show CDR1 as WSHSY and CDR2 as SAAADI. This CDR3 contains 13 residues. The V and J ends lost 6 bases and 4 bases respectively, with 13 bases between them. The CDR3 nucleotides read TGCGCCAGCAGCGAGGGACACCGTTACGAGCAGTACTTC. Translating gives CASSEGHRYEQYF.

In this sample, this clone turned up a few times. The rearrangement links TRBV13 to TRBJ1-3; tentative D call: TRBD1 (5 bases). Trimming cost V 5 bases and J 3 bases, with 14 bases left between them. Per the germline V gene, CDR1 is PRHDT and CDR2 is FYEKMQ (reference sequence). The CDR3 extends over 15 amino acids. This chain's CDR3 is CASSHSRGDGNTIYF. Here the CDR3 DNA reads TGTGCCAGCAGCCACTCACGGGGGGATGGAAACACCATATATTTT.

The chain has TRBV7-8 and TRBJ2-1; 7 bases fit TRBD1. This CDR3 is 15 amino acids long. CDR1 is SGHVS and CDR2 is FQNEAQ in the germline V gene. Trimming cost V 1 base and J 11 bases; bases outside gene matches: 11. The CDR3 protein is CASSLVARKTGQQFF. The CDR3 nucleotides are TGTGCCAGCAGCTTAGTGGCTCGTAAGACAGGGCAGCAGTTCTTC.

This clone was seen more than once but under ten times. The V gene is TRBV7-2, the J gene TRBJ1-2, with D possibly matching TRBD1 (6 bases). Between the trimmed V and J ends, which lost 4 bases and 8 bases, there was a span of 20 bases. CDR1 is SGHTA, CDR2 FQGNSA, per germline. The CDR3 extends over 15 amino acids. CDR3 nucleotides: TGTGCCAGCAGCTACACGGACAGATCGCCACCGGGCTACACCTTC. Translated, it gives CASSYTDRSPPGYTF.

This clone was counted many times. The chain recombines TRBV29-1 with TRBJ2-1; D ambiguous. This CDR3 is 11 amino acids long. Deletions cut 3 bases from V and 11 bases from J, with 11 bases between. Germline V gives CDR1 SQVTM, CDR2 ANQGSEA. The CDR3 sequence is CSVEGPWKQFF. CDR3 DNA sequence: TGCAGCGTTGAGGGCCCGTGGAAGCAGTTCTTC.

This chain links TRBV19 with TRBJ2-1; 9 bases agree with TRBD2. V trimming: 3 bases; J trimming: 9 bases; junction bases outside the gene matches: 6. Per the germline V gene, CDR1 is LNHDA and CDR2 is SQIVND (reference sequence). The CDR3 is 14 amino acids. The CDR3 DNA follows: TGTGCCAGTAGTATTTCGCGGGGGGGCCGTGAGCAGTTCTTC. Translating gives CASSISRGGREQFF.

This clone showed up just a few times. V gene TRBV19 combines with J gene TRBJ1-5; no reliable D call. This CDR3 has 14 amino acids. The V end lost 5 bases, the J end lost 10 bases, and 18 bases lay between the germline ends. Germline lookup yields CDR1 LNHDA and CDR2 SQIVND (reference sequence). In DNA form, the CDR3 reads TGTGCCAGTAGTTCTGACACTCGAAGCATACCCCAGCATTTT. Its protein product is CASSSDTRSIPQHF.

This sequence joins TRBV2 and TRBJ2-2; D ambiguous. CDR1 and CDR2 from the germline V gene are SNHLY and FYNNEI. The CDR3 consists of 11 residues. Deletions cut 6 bases from V and 8 bases from J, with 7 bases between. In DNA form, the CDR3 reads TGTGCCAGCAGCCTGGCAGGGGAGCTGTTTTTT. Protein: CASSLAGELFF.

The chain has TRBV18 and TRBJ2-1, with 15 bases lining up with TRBD2. The germline V gene encodes CDR1 KGHSH and CDR2 LQKENI. V dropped 1 base and J dropped 6; count of bases not matched to a gene: 7. This CDR3 is 18 amino acids long. CDR3 sequence reads: CASSPLRTSGGAANEQFF. For the CDR3, the DNA is TGTGCCAGCTCACCACTCAGGACTAGCGGGGGGGCTGCCAATGAGCAGTTCTTC.

This clone was found a few times. The chain employs TRBV27 and TRBJ2-3; 10 positions match TRBD2. V lost 4 bases to trimming and J lost 4 bases; unmatched junction nucleotides: 5. The CDR3 is made up of 15 amino acids. Germline CDR1 and CDR2: MNHEY and SMNVEV (reference sequence). As DNA, the CDR3 is TGTGCCAGCAGTTGGCGACTAGCGGGTGCAGATACGCAGTATTTT. Encoded protein: CASSWRLAGADTQYF.

The rearrangement uses TRBV28 and TRBJ1-2; the D gene is possibly TRBD1 (6 bases). There are 13 residues in the CDR3. Germline CDR1 and CDR2: MDHEN and SYDVKM. V gave up 6 bases and J gave up 2 bases, with 10 bases separating them. CDR3 sequence (DNA): TGTGCCAGCAGCCTAGACAGGAACTATGGCTACACCTTC. Encoded protein: CASSLDRNYGYTF.

The CDR3 bases are TGTGCCAGCAGCGAACAGGGTATCCATTCCTACGAGCAGTACTTC. It specifies CASSEQGIHSYEQYF. This chain links TRBV2 with TRBJ2-7; tentatively, D is TRBD1 (6 bases). This CDR3 is 15 amino acids long. V lost 6 bases to trimming and J lost 1 base, with 16 bases between them. The germline CDR1 and CDR2 sequences are SNHLY and FYNNEI.

This clone is a singleton in its sample. This chain connects TRBV19 to TRBJ1-2, with 10 bases aligning to TRBD1. Germline V gene data show CDR1 as LNHDA and CDR2 as SQIVND (reference sequence). J was trimmed by 6 bases and V by 5 bases; bases with no gene match: 9. The CDR3 contains 15 residues. The CDR3 loop is CASSGRTGGEDGYTF. CDR3 DNA sequence: TGTGCCAGTAGTGGGCGGACAGGGGGTGAGGATGGCTACACCTTC.

The chain joins TRBV5-1 to TRBJ1-4; D might be TRBD1 (5 bases). The CDR3 sequence is 14 residues long. The germline V gene has CDR1 SGHRS and CDR2 YFSETQ. The V end lost 1 base, the J end lost 7 bases, and 11 bases lay between the germline ends. The CDR3 DNA reads TGCGCCAGCAGCTTGCGGCAGGGTGGTGAAAAACTGTTTTTT. Protein product: CASSLRQGGEKLFF.

This chain uses TRBV25-1 with TRBJ1-2; unclear D gene. The CDR3 is 16 amino acids. Germline loops: CDR1 MGHDK, CDR2 SYGVNS. The V end lost 2 bases, the J end lost 4 bases, and 17 bases lay between the germline ends. The CDR3 DNA is TGTGCCAGCAGTGAAGTAGGGTGGGGAGCAGGCTATGGCTACACCTTC. It yields the protein CASSEVGWGAGYGYTF.

The gene calls are TRBV5-6 and TRBJ2-7; 8 positions agree with TRBD2. Germline CDR1 SGHDT, CDR2 YYEEEE. The CDR3 consists of 16 residues. After removal of 2 bases from V and 2 bases from J, the junction contained 9 bases not matched to a gene. The CDR3 region is CASSFPSGGGTYEQYF. CDR3 DNA sequence: TGTGCCAGCAGCTTTCCGTCTGGCGGGGGGACCTACGAGCAGTACTTC. The whole variable domain, filled in from reference TRBV5-6 and TRBJ2-7, reads DAGVTQSPTHLIKTRGQQVTLRCSPKSGHDTVSWYQQALGQGPQFIFQYYEEEERQRGNFPDRFSGHQFPNYSSELNVNALLLGDSALYLCASSFPSGGGTYEQYFGPGTRLTVT.

This clone has just a few counts. The chain has TRBV15 and TRBJ2-3, with 8 bases lining up with TRBD1. The CDR3 has 17 residues. With 2 bases clipped from V and 2 bases from J, the junction kept 9 bases outside the gene matches. Germline V gives CDR1 LNHNV, CDR2 YYDKDF (reference sequence). The CDR3 loop reads CATSRSAWTGITDTQYF. The DNA of the CDR3 is TGTGCCACCAGCAGAAGCGCCTGGACAGGGATCACAGATACGCAGTATTTT.

The table lists this clone with a few counts. The rearrangement joins TRBV25-1 to TRBJ2-7, with 7 bases lining up with TRBD2. Trimming at V came to 5 bases and at J to 2 bases, leaving 3 bases not matched to a gene. CDR1 MGHDK and CDR2 SYGVNS come from the germline V gene. The CDR3 has 13 residues. This CDR3 reads CASSLTSTYEQYF. CDR3 bases: TGTGCCAGCAGTCTGACTAGCACCTACGAGCAGTACTTC.

The rearrangement links TRBV5-1 to TRBJ2-1; no clear D. CDR1 and CDR2 (germline): SGHRS, YFSETQ. The length of the CDR3 is 14 residues. The V end lost 0 bases, the J end lost 4 bases, and 8 bases lay between the germline ends. CDR3 nucleotides: TGCGCCAGCAGCTTGGATGGGCAGTACAATGAGCAGTTCTTC. Protein sequence: CASSLDGQYNEQFF.

This clone turned up a few times. This chain links TRBV7-9 with TRBJ2-7, with 10 positions matching TRBD1. Trimming at V came to 5 bases and at J to 1 base, leaving 8 bases not matched to a gene. Germline V gives CDR1 SEHNR, CDR2 FQNEAQ (reference sequence). The CDR3 runs to 16 residues. DNA of the CDR3: TGTGCCAGCAGCATATGGGGACAGGGGAGATCCTACGAGCAGTACTTC. Its translation: CASSIWGQGRSYEQYF.

CDR3 protein: CASSPFSGGANEQFF. The CDR3 nucleotides read TGTGCCAGCAGCCCCTTTAGCGGGGGGGCGAATGAGCAGTTCTTC. The rearrangement uses TRBV7-2 and TRBJ2-1; 11 nucleotides align to TRBD2. The CDR3 is 15 amino acids. The V and J ends lost 5 bases and 7 bases, in that order; junction bases with no gene match: 7. In germline, CDR1 is SGHTA, CDR2 FQGNSA.

The J gene is TRBJ1-2, the V gene TRBV5-1; D unclear. V gave up 0 bases and J gave up 4 bases, with 10 bases separating them. The CDR3 is 14 amino acids. CDR1 and CDR2 (germline): SGHRS, YFSETQ. The CDR3 protein is CASSLGLGFYGYTF. CDR3 DNA: TGCGCCAGCAGCTTGGGCCTGGGCTTCTATGGCTACACCTTC. The whole variable domain, remainder taken from reference TRBV5-1 and TRBJ1-2, is KAGVTQTPRYLIKTRGQQVTLSCSPISGHRSVSWYQQTPGQGLQFLFEYFSETQRNKGNFPGRFSGRQFSNSRSEMNVSTLELGDSALYLCASSLGLGFYGYTFGSGTRLTVV.